The 5 T cell receptor beta chains listed next were all sequenced from one sample in a study of post-analysis software for immune sequencing data (dated by TCRdb to between 2014 and 2017). To prepare the library, PCR was applied. The sample was run on an Illumina HiSeq 2500. To reduce PCR and sequencing biases, unique molecular identifiers were incorporated into the TCR beta cDNA libraries. TCRdb itself trimmed the public reads at Q25 with fastp, ran MiXCR and retained productive beta chains. Every CDR3 protein is listed once, alongside the most common genes and DNA of its rows. The table for this sample lists about 560,000 distinct CDR3 sequences; around 44% of them were counted only once. Clones ranked in the top ten supply over 1.5% of the sample. Findings and caveats that apply to the study as a whole: Significantly higher frequencies in patients than in controls were found for roughly five TRBV segments, including TRBV5-6, TRBV5-1 and TRBV20-1.

Which antigens these TCRs recognize remains unknown. Sequenced sample: blood. The receptor source for this set is a girl between 10 and 17 years old with multiple sclerosis.

The chain links TRBV5-1 to TRBJ2-7; D perhaps matches TRBD2 (6 bases). Germline lookup yields CDR1 SGHRS and CDR2 YFSETQ. With 1 base removed from V and 5 bases from J, the gap between germline ends came to 13 bases. The CDR3 has 14 amino acids. DNA of the CDR3: TGCGCCAGCAGCTTGTTAGCGGCCGGGGACGAGCAGTACTTC. It yields the protein CASSLLAAGDEQYF.

In this sample, this clonotype turned up a few times. The J gene is TRBJ2-7, the V gene TRBV7-9, with TRBD2 as a possible D gene (6 bases). The CDR3 spans 13 residues. The germline CDR1 and CDR2 sequences are SEHNR and FQNEAQ (reference sequence). Between the trimmed V and J ends, which lost 10 bases and 0 bases, there was a span of 13 bases. CDR3 region: CATQPGGSYEQYF. CDR3 nucleotides: TGTGCCACCCAGCCCGGGGGCTCCTACGAGCAGTACTTC.

This clonotype was observed a few times. The chain has TRBV29-1 and TRBJ2-7; possible D gene TRBD2, 6 bases. Trimming removed 7 bases at V and 7 bases at J, with 20 bases between. The CDR3 spans 13 residues. Germline CDR1 is SQVTM and CDR2 is ANQGSEA. The DNA for the CDR3 is TGCAGCGGTGGACGGAGGGGAATTTCAGAGCAGTACTTC. It encodes CSGGRRGISEQYF.

The table lists this clonotype with a few counts. This chain uses TRBV7-2 with TRBJ2-7, with unresolved D. The germline V gene encodes CDR1 SGHTA and CDR2 FQGNSA. V lost 1 base and J lost 3, with 7 bases in between. The CDR3 length is 13 residues. The CDR3 region is CASSLERDYEQYF. The CDR3 DNA is TGTGCCAGCAGCTTAGAAAGGGACTACGAGCAGTACTTC.

This clonotype was found a few times. V is TRBV7-3 and J is TRBJ2-7; TRBD1 agrees at 7 bases. V dropped 5 bases and J dropped 6; count of bases not matched to a gene: 4. In germline, CDR1 is SGHTA, CDR2 FQGTGA. The length of the CDR3 is 12 residues. As DNA, the CDR3 is TGTGCCAGCAGCGGAAGGACAGGCGAGCAGTACTTC. This codes for CASSGRTGEQYF.